Listed below are T cell receptor beta chains from one sample, sequenced in a study of T cell repertoires in cytomegalovirus infection. TCRdb fed the reads into MiXCR, producing one record per CDR3 protein. The sample has some 100,000 distinct CDR3 sequences, roughly a quarter seen once. Sequencing was done on a sample of CD8+ T cells from PBMCs. The receptors shown here come from a human donor in good health (CMV status not recorded). Some clones in this sample may be carry-over from other donors' samples. The CDR3 runs from the conserved cysteine through the conserved F or W. A D gene is named only where the DNA matches it firmly. A row's size may be missing; if present it is once, few, many or a size class.

d_gene	abundance	j_gene	v_gene	CDR3aa	CDR3nt
-	-	TRBJ2-1	TRBV20-1	CSARDFGREQFF	TGCAGTGCTAGAGATTTTGGGAGAGAGCAGTTCTTC
TRBD1	-	TRBJ1-3	TRBV20-1	CSPEELGQARNTIYF	TGCAGCCCTGAGGAATTGGGACAGGCGAGAAACACCATATATTTT
-	-	TRBJ1-1	TRBV9	CASSVGGGEAFF	TGTGCCAGCAGCGTAGGAGGCGGTGAAGCTTTCTTT
-	few	TRBJ2-7	TRBV28	CASSFDLAEEWSSEQYF	TGTGCCAGCAGTTTCGACCTAGCAGAGGAATGGAGCTCCGAGCAGTACTTC
-	-	TRBJ2-7	TRBV5-6	CASRGSAQDYEQYF	TGTGCCAGCAGGGGGTCAGCTCAAGACTACGAGCAGTACTTC
-	-	TRBJ2-5	TRBV20-1	CSAPTPRRVGETQYF	TGCAGTGCTCCGACCCCTCGTCGGGTAGGAGAGACCCAGTACTTC
TRBD1	few	TRBJ2-5	TRBV6-6	CASRPQGAKETQYF	TGTGCCAGCAGGCCACAGGGGGCTAAGGAGACCCAGTACTTC
-	many	TRBJ2-3	TRBV12-3/TRBV12-4	CASSLSGSGTDTQYF	TGTGCCAGCAGTTTATCGGGTTCTGGCACAGATACGCAGTATTTT
TRBD2	-	TRBJ2-5	TRBV29-1	CSVVGLAGKVGETQYF	TGCAGCGTTGTCGGACTAGCGGGAAAGGTGGGGGAGACCCAGTACTTC
-	-	TRBJ1-1	TRBV7-9	CASSLAGDDTEAFF	TGTGCCAGCAGCTTAGCAGGGGACGACACTGAAGCTTTCTTT
TRBD2	-	TRBJ2-1	TRBV11-2	CASSPGTSGISYNEQFF	TGTGCCAGCAGCCCGGGGACTAGCGGGATCTCCTACAATGAGCAGTTCTTC
-	-	TRBJ1-6	TRBV20-1	CSARDQGSPLHF	TGCAGTGCTAGAGATCAGGGTTCACCCCTCCACTTT
-	-	TRBJ2-6	TRBV2	CASSGLGEPSGANVLTF	TGTGCCAGCAGTGGTTTAGGGGAGCCTTCTGGGGCCAACGTCCTGACTTTC
TRBD2	many	TRBJ2-1	TRBV11-2	CASSSLRGGRDEQFF	TGTGCCAGCAGCTCCCTGCGGGGGGGCAGGGATGAGCAGTTCTTC
-	few	TRBJ2-1	TRBV9	CASSLGLPRDEQFF	TGTGCCAGCAGTTTGGGGCTACCCAGGGATGAGCAGTTCTTC
-	many	TRBJ2-1	TRBV20-1	CSAFGGPTGNEQFF	TGCAGTGCTTTCGGGGGCCCCACAGGCAATGAGCAGTTCTTC
TRBD1	many	TRBJ1-1	TRBV12-3/TRBV12-4	CASSLHGQGNTEAFF	TGTGCCAGCAGCCTACATGGACAGGGGAACACTGAAGCTTTCTTT
-	-	TRBJ2-3	TRBV6-2/TRBV6-3	CASSYSSQGSTDTQYF	TGTGCCAGCAGTTACTCCTCACAGGGTTCGACAGATACGCAGTATTTT
-	-	TRBJ1-2	TRBV29-1	CSARGQHNYGYTF	TGCAGCGCTAGAGGGCAGCATAACTATGGCTACACCTTC
TRBD1	-	TRBJ2-2	TRBV24-1	CATSDLGQDTGELFF	TGTGCCACCAGTGATTTGGGACAGGACACCGGGGAGCTGTTTTTT
-	-	TRBJ2-3	TRBV28	CASSLSATDTQYF	TGTGCCAGCAGTTTATCAGCTACAGATACGCAGTATTTT
TRBD2	many	TRBJ2-7	TRBV7-8	CASSDPLLAGGEYEQYF	TGTGCCAGCAGCGACCCACTCCTAGCGGGAGGGGAGTACGAGCAGTACTTC
-	many	TRBJ1-6	TRBV7-2	CASSLAPGGSPLHF	TGTGCCAGCAGCTTAGCTCCCGGGGGGTCACCCCTCCACTTT
-	-	TRBJ2-3	TRBV12-3/TRBV12-4	CASSSALSQRSTDTQYF	TGTGCCAGCAGTTCTGCCCTCTCACAGCGTTCCACAGATACGCAGTATTTT
-	-	TRBJ2-5	TRBV29-1	CSVEGGLGPETQYF	TGCAGCGTTGAAGGGGGGCTAGGGCCCGAGACCCAGTACTTC
-	-	TRBJ1-2	TRBV7-6	CASSHGSGYTF	TGTGCCAGCAGCCACGGGTCTGGCTACACCTTC
TRBD2	-	TRBJ2-7	TRBV20-1	CSARSASGRVEQYF	TGCAGTGCTAGGTCGGCTAGCGGGAGGGTTGAGCAGTACTTC
-	once	TRBJ2-7	TRBV29-1	CSVEELEPGNQQYF	TGCAGCGTTGAAGAGTTAGAACCAGGGAATCAGCAGTACTTC
TRBD1	once	TRBJ1-1	TRBV19	CASSERQGRMNTEAFF	TGTGCCAGTAGTGAGAGACAGGGTCGAATGAACACTGAAGCTTTCTTT
-	-	TRBJ2-6	TRBV20-1	CSARVPNSGANVLTF	TGCAGTGCTAGAGTCCCCAACTCTGGGGCCAACGTCCTGACTTTC
-	few	TRBJ2-1	TRBV7-9	CASSLTGREDEQFF	TGTGCCAGCAGCTTAACCGGTAGGGAGGATGAGCAGTTCTTC